Detailed here is one T cell receptor beta chain. Its antigen is unknown. At one end, the junction sequence differs from germline, possibly due to a read error. The sample contains more than one DNA sequence encoding this CDR3. This sample was taken from a study of Tregs in tolerant kidney transplant recipients. Study results and limitations: Tolerant patients' donor-specific Tregs expanded beyond overall Tregs, suggesting antigen-driven growth.

Germline values: CDR1 SGHRS, CDR2 YFSETQ. The CDR3 runs to 18 residues. Here immunoSEQ multiplex PCR was the method, and the copy in TCRdb shows in-frame clones only, minus some. The sample holds tens of thousands of clones, roughly 93% seen once. The material sequenced was CD4+ T cells from blood, taken before the transplant. The receptor comes from a human donor who received a combined kidney and bone marrow transplant. V and J are TRBV5-1 and TRBJ1-6; D is unresolved. The chain's CDR3 is CASNTGPRDISYNSPLHF. The CDR3 coding sequence is TGCGCCAGCAACACCGGTCCCCGAGACATCTCCTATAATTCCCCCCTCCACTTT.